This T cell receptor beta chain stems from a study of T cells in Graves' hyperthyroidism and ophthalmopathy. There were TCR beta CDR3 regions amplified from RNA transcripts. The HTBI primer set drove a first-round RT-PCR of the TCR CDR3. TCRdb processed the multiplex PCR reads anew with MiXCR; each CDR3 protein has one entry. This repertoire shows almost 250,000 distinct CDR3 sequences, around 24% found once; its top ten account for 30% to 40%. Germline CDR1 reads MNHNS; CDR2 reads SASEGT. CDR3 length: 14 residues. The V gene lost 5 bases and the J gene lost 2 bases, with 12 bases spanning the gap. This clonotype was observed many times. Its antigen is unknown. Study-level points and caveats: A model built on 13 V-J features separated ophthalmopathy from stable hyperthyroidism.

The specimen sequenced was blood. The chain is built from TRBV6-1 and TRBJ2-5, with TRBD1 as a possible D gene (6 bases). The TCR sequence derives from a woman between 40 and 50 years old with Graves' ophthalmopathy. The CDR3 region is CASSPGTSQETQYF. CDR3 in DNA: TGTGCCAGCAGTCCTGGGACATCTCAAGAGACCCAGTACTTC.